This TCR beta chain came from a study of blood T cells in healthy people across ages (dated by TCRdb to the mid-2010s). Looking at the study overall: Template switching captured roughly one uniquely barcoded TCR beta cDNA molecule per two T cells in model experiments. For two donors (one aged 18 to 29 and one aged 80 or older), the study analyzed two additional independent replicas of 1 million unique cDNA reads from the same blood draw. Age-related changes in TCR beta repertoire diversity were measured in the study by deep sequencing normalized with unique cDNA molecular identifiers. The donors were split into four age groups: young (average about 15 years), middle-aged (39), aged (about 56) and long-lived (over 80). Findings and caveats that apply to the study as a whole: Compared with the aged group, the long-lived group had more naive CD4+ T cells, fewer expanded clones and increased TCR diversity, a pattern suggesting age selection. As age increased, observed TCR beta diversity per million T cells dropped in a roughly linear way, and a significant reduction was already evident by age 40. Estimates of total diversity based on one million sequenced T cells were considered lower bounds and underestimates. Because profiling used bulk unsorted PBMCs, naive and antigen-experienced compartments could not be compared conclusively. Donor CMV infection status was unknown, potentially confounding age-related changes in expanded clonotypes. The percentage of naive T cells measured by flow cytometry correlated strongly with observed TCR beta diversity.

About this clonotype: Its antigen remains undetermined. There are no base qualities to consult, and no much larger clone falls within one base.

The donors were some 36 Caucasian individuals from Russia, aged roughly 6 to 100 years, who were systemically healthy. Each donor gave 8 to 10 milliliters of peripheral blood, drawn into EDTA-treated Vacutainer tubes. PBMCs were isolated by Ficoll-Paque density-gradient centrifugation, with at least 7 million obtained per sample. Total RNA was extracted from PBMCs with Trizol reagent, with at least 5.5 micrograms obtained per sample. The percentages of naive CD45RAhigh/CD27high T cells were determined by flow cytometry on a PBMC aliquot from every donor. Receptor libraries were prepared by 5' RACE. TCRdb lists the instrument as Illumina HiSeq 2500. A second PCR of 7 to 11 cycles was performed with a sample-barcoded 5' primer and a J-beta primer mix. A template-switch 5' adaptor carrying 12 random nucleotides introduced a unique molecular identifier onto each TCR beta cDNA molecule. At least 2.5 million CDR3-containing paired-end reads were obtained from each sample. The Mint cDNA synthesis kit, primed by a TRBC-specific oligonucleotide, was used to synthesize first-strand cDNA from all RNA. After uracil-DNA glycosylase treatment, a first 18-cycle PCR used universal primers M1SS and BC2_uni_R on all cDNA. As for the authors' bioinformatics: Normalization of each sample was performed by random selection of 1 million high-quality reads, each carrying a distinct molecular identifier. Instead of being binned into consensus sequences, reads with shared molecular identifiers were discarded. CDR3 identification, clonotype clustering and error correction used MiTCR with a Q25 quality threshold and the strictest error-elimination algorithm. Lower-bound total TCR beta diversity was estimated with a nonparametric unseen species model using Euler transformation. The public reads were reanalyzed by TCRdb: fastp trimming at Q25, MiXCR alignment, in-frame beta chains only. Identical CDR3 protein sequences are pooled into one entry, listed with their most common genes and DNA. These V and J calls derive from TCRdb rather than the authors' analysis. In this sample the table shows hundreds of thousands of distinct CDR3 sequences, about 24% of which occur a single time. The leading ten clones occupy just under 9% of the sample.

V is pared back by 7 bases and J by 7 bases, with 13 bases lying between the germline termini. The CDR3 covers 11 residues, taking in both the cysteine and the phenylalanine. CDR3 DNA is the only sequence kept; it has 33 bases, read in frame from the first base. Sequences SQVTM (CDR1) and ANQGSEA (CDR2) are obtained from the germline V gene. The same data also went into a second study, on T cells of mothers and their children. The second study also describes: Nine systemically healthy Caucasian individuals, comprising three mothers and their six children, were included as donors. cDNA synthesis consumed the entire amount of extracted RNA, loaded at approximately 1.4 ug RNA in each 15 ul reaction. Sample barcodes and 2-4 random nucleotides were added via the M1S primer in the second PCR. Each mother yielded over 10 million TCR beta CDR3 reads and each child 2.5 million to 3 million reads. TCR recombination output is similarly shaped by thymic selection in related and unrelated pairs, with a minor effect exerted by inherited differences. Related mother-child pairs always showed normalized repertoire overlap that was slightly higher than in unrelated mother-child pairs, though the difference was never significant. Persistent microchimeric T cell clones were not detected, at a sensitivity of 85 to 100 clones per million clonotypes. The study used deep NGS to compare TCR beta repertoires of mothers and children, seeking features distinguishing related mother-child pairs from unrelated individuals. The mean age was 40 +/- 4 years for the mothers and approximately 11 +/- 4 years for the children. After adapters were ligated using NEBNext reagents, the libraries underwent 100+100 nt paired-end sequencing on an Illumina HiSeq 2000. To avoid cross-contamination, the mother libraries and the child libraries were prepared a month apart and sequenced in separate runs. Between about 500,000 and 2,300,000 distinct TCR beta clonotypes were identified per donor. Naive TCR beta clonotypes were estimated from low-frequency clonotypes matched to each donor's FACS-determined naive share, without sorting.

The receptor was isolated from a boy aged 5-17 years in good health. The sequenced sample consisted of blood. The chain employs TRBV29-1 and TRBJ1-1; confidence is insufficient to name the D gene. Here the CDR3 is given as CSALSGFEAFF. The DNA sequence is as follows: TGCAGCGCGCTCTCGGGTTTTGAAGCTTTCTTT.